The 8 T cell receptor beta chains below all came from one sample that was sequenced in a study of blood T cells in healthy people across ages. With a J-beta primer mix and a sample-barcoded 5' primer, a second PCR ran about 7 to 11 cycles. TCRdb passed the 5' RACE reads through MiXCR, listing each CDR3 protein once. The table shows approximately 800,000 distinct CDR3 sequences, with over 45% occurring only once. Sequenced material: blood. These receptors all come from a man under 40 in good health.

V and J are TRBV9 and TRBJ1-1; D possibly corresponds to TRBD1 (5 bases). This CDR3 has 16 residues. Trimming pared 3 bases from V and 0 bases from J, leaving 15 bases between. From germline, CDR1 is SGDLS and CDR2 YYNGEE. The CDR3 DNA reads TGTGCCAGCAGCGGCACAGGCGTCACTTTGAACACTGAAGCTTTCTTT. Protein product: CASSGTGVTLNTEAFF.

The V gene is TRBV20-1, the J gene TRBJ1-5; the D gene is possibly TRBD1 (6 bases). The CDR3 covers 15 residues. The ends were cut back, 5 bases at V and 7 bases at J, with 21 bases in the middle. The germline V gene encodes CDR1 DFQATT and CDR2 SNEGSKA (reference sequence). The CDR3 DNA follows: TGCAGTGCTCCCCTCCTCGGACAGACCCGACAGCCCCAGCATTTT. It is translated as CSAPLLGQTRQPQHF.

The chain recombines TRBV20-1 with TRBJ1-2, with 7 bases aligning to TRBD1. The CDR3 totals 12 residues. The junction had 3 bases not matched to a gene; V was cut back by 6 bases and J by 2 bases. Germline-derived CDR1 and CDR2 are DFQATT and SNEGSKA (reference sequence). The CDR3, as DNA: TGCAGTGCCGAACAGGGGAACTATGGCTACACCTTC. It is translated as CSAEQGNYGYTF.

In regard to this clonotype: A much larger clone lies one base from this, so it may be a read error. The rearrangement joins TRBV12-3 or TRBV12-4 to TRBJ2-1, with D possibly being TRBD2 (6 bases). Trimming removed 5 bases from V and 3 bases from J, with 11 bases in between. The CDR3 consists of 14 residues. The CDR3 is CASSRLEGYNEQFF. DNA for the CDR3: TGTGCCAGCAGTCGACTAGAGGGCTACAATGAGCAGTTCTTC.

The V call is TRBV7-6, the J call TRBJ2-3; D not resolved. Germline V gene sequence: CDR1 SGHVS, CDR2 FNYEAQ. Trimming took 8 bases from V and 4 from J, leaving 13 bases between them. The CDR3 runs 13 residues. For the CDR3, the DNA is TGTGCCAGCGGCCGGTTTAATCCAGATACGCAGTATTTT. Amino acids: CASGRFNPDTQYF.

This clonotype was picked up a small number of times. This rearrangement joins TRBV20-1 to TRBJ2-1, with 8 bases fitting TRBD2. The CDR3 extends over 17 amino acids. J gave up 8 bases and V 5 bases, and 20 bases lay outside the gene matches. Germline V CDR1 and CDR2: DFQATT, SNEGSKA (reference sequence). CDR3 coding DNA: TGCAGTGCTGCAAAACCTACAGGGCCTAGCGGGTTCTATGAGCAGTTCTTC. Protein sequence: CSAAKPTGPSGFYEQFF.

The genes are TRBV20-1 and TRBJ2-4, with 7 bases identical to TRBD2. There are 14 residues in the CDR3. CDR1 DFQATT and CDR2 SNEGSKA come from the germline V gene (reference sequence). The J segment lost 4 bases and the V segment lost 5 bases, leaving 8 bases of the junction unmatched. The chain's CDR3 is CSAALAAIKNIQYF. The CDR3 DNA follows: TGCAGTGCTGCCCTAGCGGCTATAAAAAACATTCAGTACTTC.

Here the CDR3 DNA reads TGCAGTGCTGGGACCCCAGGGGGGACCTACGAGCAGTACTTC. It translates to CSAGTPGGTYEQYF. The chain joins TRBV20-1 to TRBJ2-4, with D perhaps matching TRBD1 (7 bases). The J call is doubtful: the DNA matches TRBJ2-7 better. CDR1 DFQATT and CDR2 SNEGSKA come from the germline V gene (reference sequence). This CDR3 has 14 residues.